This record covers a single T cell receptor (beta chain). This record comes from a study of beta chain features in type 1 diabetes. Trimming stripped 5 bases from V and 2 bases from J, with 13 bases between. CDR1 SGHDN and CDR2 FVKESK come from the germline V gene. This CDR3 region has 15 residues. Of the isolated RNA, all was reverse transcribed, and so the sequenced material was expressed TCRB transcripts. Assay used: immunoSEQ multiplex PCR; TCRdb lists only in-frame clones, some missing. The sample carries 900,000 or so clones, around a sixth recorded once. Sequencing was done on a sample of naive CD4+ T cells from blood. This receptor was obtained from a young woman in good health. V and J are TRBV14 and TRBJ1-5; no firm D call. The CDR3 is CASSRLRVGNQPQHF. The CDR3 DNA reads as TGTGCCAGCAGCAGACTAAGGGTTGGCAATCAGCCCCAGCATTTT.